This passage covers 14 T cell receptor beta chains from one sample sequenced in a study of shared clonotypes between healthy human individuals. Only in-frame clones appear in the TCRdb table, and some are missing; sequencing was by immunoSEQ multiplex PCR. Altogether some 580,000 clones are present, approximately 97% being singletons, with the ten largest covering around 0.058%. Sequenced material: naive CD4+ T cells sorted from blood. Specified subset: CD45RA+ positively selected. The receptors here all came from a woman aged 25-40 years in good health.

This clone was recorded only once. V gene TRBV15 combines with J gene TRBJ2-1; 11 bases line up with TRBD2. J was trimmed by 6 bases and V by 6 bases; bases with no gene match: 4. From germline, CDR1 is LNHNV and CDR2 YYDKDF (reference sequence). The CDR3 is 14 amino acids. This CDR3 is CATRQLAGANEQFF. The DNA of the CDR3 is TGTGCCACCAGGCAACTAGCGGGAGCCAATGAGCAGTTCTTC. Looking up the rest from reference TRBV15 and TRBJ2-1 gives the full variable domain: DAMVIQNPRYQVTQFGKPVTLSCSQTLNHNVMYWYQQKSSQAPKLLFHYYDKDFNNEADTPDNFQSRRPNTSFCFLDIRSPGLGDTAMYLCATRQLAGANEQFFGPGTRLTVL.

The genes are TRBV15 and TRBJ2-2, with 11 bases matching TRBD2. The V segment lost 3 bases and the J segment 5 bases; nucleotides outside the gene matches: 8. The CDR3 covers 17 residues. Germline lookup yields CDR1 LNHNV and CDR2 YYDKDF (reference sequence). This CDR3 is CATSSVLGLAVTGELFF. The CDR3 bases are TGTGCCACCAGCAGTGTTCTGGGACTAGCGGTAACCGGGGAGCTGTTTTTT.

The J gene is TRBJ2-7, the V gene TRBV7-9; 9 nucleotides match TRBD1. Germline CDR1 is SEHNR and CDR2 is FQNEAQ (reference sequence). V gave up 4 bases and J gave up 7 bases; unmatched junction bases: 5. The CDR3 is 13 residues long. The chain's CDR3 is CASSSTGGSEQYF. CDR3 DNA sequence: TGTGCCAGCAGCTCGACAGGGGGGAGTGAGCAGTACTTC.

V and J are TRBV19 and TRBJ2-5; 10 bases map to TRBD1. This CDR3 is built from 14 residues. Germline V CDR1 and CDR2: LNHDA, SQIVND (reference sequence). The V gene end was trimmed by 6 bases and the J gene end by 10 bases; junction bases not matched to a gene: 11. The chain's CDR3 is CASRPRGQGFDQYF. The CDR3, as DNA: TGTGCCAGTAGACCCCGGGGACAGGGGTTCGACCAGTACTTC.

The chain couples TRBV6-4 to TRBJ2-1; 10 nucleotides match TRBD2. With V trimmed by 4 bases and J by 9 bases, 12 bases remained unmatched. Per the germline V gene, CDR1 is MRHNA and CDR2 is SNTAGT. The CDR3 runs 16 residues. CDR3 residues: CASSALAGEGVGEQFF. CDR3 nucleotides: TGTGCCAGCAGTGCCCTAGCGGGAGAGGGTGTCGGTGAGCAGTTCTTC.

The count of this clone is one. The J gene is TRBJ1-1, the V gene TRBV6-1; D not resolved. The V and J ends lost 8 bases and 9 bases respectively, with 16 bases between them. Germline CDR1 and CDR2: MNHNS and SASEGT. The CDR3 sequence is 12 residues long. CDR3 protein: CASVETGLQAFF. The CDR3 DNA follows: TGTGCCAGCGTCGAAACCGGCCTCCAAGCTTTCTTT.

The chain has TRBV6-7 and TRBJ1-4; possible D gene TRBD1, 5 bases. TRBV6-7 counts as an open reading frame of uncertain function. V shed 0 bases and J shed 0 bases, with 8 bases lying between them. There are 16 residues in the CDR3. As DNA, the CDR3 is TGTGCCAGCAGTTACTCCGGGACCCCAACTAATGAAAAACTGTTTTTT. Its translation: CASSYSGTPTNEKLFF.

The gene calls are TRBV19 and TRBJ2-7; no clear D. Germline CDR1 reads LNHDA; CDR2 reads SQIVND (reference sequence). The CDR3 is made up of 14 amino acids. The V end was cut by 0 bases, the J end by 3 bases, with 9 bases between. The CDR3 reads CASSIEAGNYEQYF. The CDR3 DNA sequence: TGTGCCAGTAGTATAGAAGCTGGAAACTACGAGCAGTACTTC.

The DNA of the CDR3 is TGTGCCAGCAGGCGGACTAGCCTCAACTCCTACGAGCAGTACTTC. It is translated as CASRRTSLNSYEQYF. This rearrangement joins TRBV27 to TRBJ2-7; 8 bases map to TRBD2. The germline CDR1 and CDR2 sequences are MNHEY and SMNVEV (reference sequence). Trimming took 6 bases from V and 0 from J; bases not matched to a gene: 7. CDR3 length: 15 amino acids.

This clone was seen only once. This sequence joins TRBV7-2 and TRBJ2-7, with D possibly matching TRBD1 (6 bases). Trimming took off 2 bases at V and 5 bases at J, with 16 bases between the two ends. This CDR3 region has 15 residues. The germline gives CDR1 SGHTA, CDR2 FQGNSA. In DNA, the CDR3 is TGTGCCAGCAGCTTATTCCCAGGGGACGTGAACGAGCAGTACTTC. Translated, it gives CASSLFPGDVNEQYF.

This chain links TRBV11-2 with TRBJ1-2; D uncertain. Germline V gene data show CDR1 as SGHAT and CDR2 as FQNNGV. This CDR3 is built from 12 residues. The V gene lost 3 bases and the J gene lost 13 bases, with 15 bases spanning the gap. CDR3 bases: TGTGCCAGCAGCTTTGAGGGTCTTTCGACCACCTTC. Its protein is CASSFEGLSTTF.

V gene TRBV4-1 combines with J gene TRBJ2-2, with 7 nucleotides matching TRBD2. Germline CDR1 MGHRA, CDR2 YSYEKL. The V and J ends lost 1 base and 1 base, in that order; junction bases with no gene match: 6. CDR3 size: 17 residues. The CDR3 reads CASSQVVAGLNTGELFF. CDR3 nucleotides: TGCGCCAGCAGCCAAGTAGTAGCGGGCCTGAACACCGGGGAGCTGTTTTTT.

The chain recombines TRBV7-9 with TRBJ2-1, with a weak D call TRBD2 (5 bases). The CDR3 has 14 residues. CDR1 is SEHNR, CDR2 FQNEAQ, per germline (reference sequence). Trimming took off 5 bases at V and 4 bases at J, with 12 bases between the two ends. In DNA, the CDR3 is TGTGCCAGCAGCCGGGGTTTCGGGTACAATGAGCAGTTCTTC. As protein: CASSRGFGYNEQFF.

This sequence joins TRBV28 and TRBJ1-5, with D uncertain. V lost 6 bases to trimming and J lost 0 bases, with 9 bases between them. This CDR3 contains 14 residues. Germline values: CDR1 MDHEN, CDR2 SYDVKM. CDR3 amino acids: CASSKADSNQPQHF. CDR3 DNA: TGTGCCAGCAGCAAGGCGGATAGCAATCAGCCCCAGCATTTT.